This is a list of T cell receptor beta chains from one sample in a study of cytomegalovirus exposure and HLA in healthy donors. Sequencing used immunoSEQ multiplex PCR; TCRdb keeps in-frame clones, though not all of them. The table shows about 150,000 clones, with around 70% occurring only once. Input material: PBMCs. These receptor sequences come from a woman in her sixties or seventies in good health and CMV-seropositive. Both conserved end residues are part of each CDR3. The D gene is left open where the match is weak. Size is omitted from some rows. Given values are once, few, many or a class for expanded clones.

clone size: NA; V gene: TRBV13; D gene: NA; J gene: TRBJ1-4; CDR3 DNA: TGTGCCAGCAGCTCCCGAGGATCAACTAATGAAAAACTGTTTTTT; CDR3 protein: CASSSRGSTNEKLFF
clone size: few; V gene: TRBV14; D gene: TRBD2; J gene: TRBJ2-1; CDR3 DNA: TGTGCCAGCAGCGGGACTAGCGGGAGGAATGAGCAGTTCTTC; CDR3 protein: CASSGTSGRNEQFF
clone size: NA; V gene: TRBV27; D gene: NA; J gene: TRBJ2-7; CDR3 DNA: TGTGCCAGCAGTCCGCAGGGCTACGAGCAGTACTTC; CDR3 protein: CASSPQGYEQYF
clone size: few; V gene: TRBV5-1; D gene: NA; J gene: TRBJ1-5; CDR3 DNA: TGCGCCAGCAGCTTGGGACCAGGGCAGGGGAGAGGCGGCAATCAGCCCCAGCATTTT; CDR3 protein: CASSLGPGQGRGGNQPQHF
clone size: NA; V gene: TRBV27; D gene: NA; J gene: TRBJ2-2; CDR3 DNA: TGTGCCAGCAGTTTATACGGGAGCGGCGGGGAGCTGTTTTTT; CDR3 protein: CASSLYGSGGELFF
clone size: NA; V gene: TRBV9; D gene: NA; J gene: TRBJ1-3; CDR3 DNA: TGTGCCAGCAGCCCAAGTGGAGGTACGCGCTCTGGAAACACCATATATTTT; CDR3 protein: CASSPSGGTRSGNTIYF
clone size: NA; V gene: TRBV5-1; D gene: TRBD1; J gene: TRBJ1-3; CDR3 DNA: TGCGCCAGCAGCTCCGGGGGGACAGGGGGAAACACCATATATTTT; CDR3 protein: CASSSGGTGGNTIYF
clone size: few; V gene: TRBV7-2; D gene: NA; J gene: TRBJ2-5; CDR3 DNA: TGTGCCAGCAGCTTAGCGGCAGGGGTAGGACAAGAGACCCAGTACTTC; CDR3 protein: CASSLAAGVGQETQYF
clone size: NA; V gene: TRBV4-1; D gene: TRBD2; J gene: TRBJ2-1; CDR3 DNA: TGCGCCAGCAGCCAAGTAAGACTAGCGGTCTACAATGAGCAGTTCTTC; CDR3 protein: CASSQVRLAVYNEQFF
clone size: NA; V gene: TRBV25-1; D gene: TRBD1; J gene: TRBJ1-1; CDR3 DNA: TGTGCCAGCATAGTACCAGGGGGCACTGAAGCTTTCTTT; CDR3 protein: CASIVPGGTEAFF
clone size: NA; V gene: TRBV27; D gene: TRBD1; J gene: TRBJ1-2; CDR3 DNA: TGTGCCAGCAGTTTACGACAGGGGGGTGGCTACACCTTC; CDR3 protein: CASSLRQGGGYTF
clone size: NA; V gene: TRBV10-1; D gene: TRBD2; J gene: TRBJ2-4; CDR3 DNA: TGCGCCAGCAGTCCTTTAGCGGGACTAGCCAAAAACATTCAGTACTTC; CDR3 protein: CASSPLAGLAKNIQYF
clone size: NA; V gene: TRBV6-5; D gene: TRBD1; J gene: TRBJ1-1; CDR3 DNA: TGTGCCAGCAGAACCACAGGGGGCAAAGCTTTCTTT; CDR3 protein: CASRTTGGKAFF
clone size: NA; V gene: TRBV19; D gene: NA; J gene: TRBJ2-4; CDR3 DNA: TGTGCCAGTAGTATTACCGGGAGTCAAAACATTCAGTACTTC; CDR3 protein: CASSITGSQNIQYF
clone size: NA; V gene: TRBV2; D gene: NA; J gene: TRBJ2-1; CDR3 DNA: TGTGCCAGCAGGGAGGACAGAGCAACCTACAATGAGCAGTTCTTC; CDR3 protein: CASREDRATYNEQFF
clone size: few; V gene: TRBV5-1; D gene: NA; J gene: TRBJ1-2; CDR3 DNA: TGCGCCAGCAGCTTGGGTGACACCAGAGCTAACTATGGCTACACCTTC; CDR3 protein: CASSLGDTRANYGYTF
clone size: NA; V gene: TRBV2; D gene: TRBD2; J gene: TRBJ2-3; CDR3 DNA: TGTGCCAGCAAGGAGCGGGAGCAAGATACGCAGTATTTT; CDR3 protein: CASKEREQDTQYF
clone size: NA; V gene: TRBV18; D gene: TRBD1; J gene: TRBJ1-1; CDR3 DNA: TGTGCCAGCTCACGGACAGGGGTAAGGGTGAACACTGAAGCTTTCTTT; CDR3 protein: CASSRTGVRVNTEAFF
clone size: NA; V gene: TRBV12-1; D gene: NA; J gene: TRBJ1-1; CDR3 DNA: TGTGCCAGCAGCTCTACACCGGGACAGGGGCGGAACACTGAAGCTTTCTTT; CDR3 protein: CASSSTPGQGRNTEAFF
clone size: NA; V gene: TRBV13; D gene: TRBD2; J gene: TRBJ2-3; CDR3 DNA: TGTGCCAGCAGCTCGCAAGCGGGACCAGATACGCAGTATTTT; CDR3 protein: CASSSQAGPDTQYF
clone size: many; V gene: TRBV6-5; D gene: NA; J gene: TRBJ1-1; CDR3 DNA: TGTGCCAGCAGTTCCTCATTAATCGGTCCGAACACTGAAGCTTTCTTT; CDR3 protein: CASSSSLIGPNTEAFF
clone size: NA; V gene: TRBV7-9; D gene: TRBD2; J gene: TRBJ2-2; CDR3 DNA: TGTGCCAGCAGCCCATACGGAGAGGGAGGGACCGGGGAGCTGTTTTTT; CDR3 protein: CASSPYGEGGTGELFF
clone size: NA; V gene: TRBV27; D gene: NA; J gene: TRBJ1-5; CDR3 DNA: TGTGCCAGCAGTCCTCCCCCATCGACAGTAATTTGGGATCAGTCCCAGCATTTT; CDR3 protein: CASSPPPSTVIWDQSQHF
clone size: NA; V gene: TRBV30; D gene: NA; J gene: TRBJ1-2; CDR3 DNA: TGTGCCCAAGAGGGCATGGGCTACACCTTC; CDR3 protein: CAQEGMGYTF
clone size: NA; V gene: TRBV30; D gene: NA; J gene: TRBJ1-2; CDR3 DNA: TGTGCCTGGAGGGGGGACTTAATAGGCTACACCTTC; CDR3 protein: CAWRGDLIGYTF
clone size: NA; V gene: TRBV7-9; D gene: TRBD2; J gene: TRBJ2-4; CDR3 DNA: TGTGCCAGCAGCCCCGGGACTAGCGGAAACATTCAGTACTTC; CDR3 protein: CASSPGTSGNIQYF
clone size: NA; V gene: TRBV4-1; D gene: TRBD2; J gene: TRBJ2-7; CDR3 DNA: TGCGCCAGCAGCCAAGATCGAGGCCTAGCGGGAGGAAGCTCCTACGAGCAGTACTTC; CDR3 protein: CASSQDRGLAGGSSYEQYF
clone size: few; V gene: TRBV6-5; D gene: NA; J gene: TRBJ2-7; CDR3 DNA: TGTGCCAGCAGTTACTCCCCGACAGGAGTCTACGAGCAGTACTTC; CDR3 protein: CASSYSPTGVYEQYF
clone size: NA; V gene: TRBV5-4; D gene: TRBD2; J gene: TRBJ2-3; CDR3 DNA: TGTGCCAGCAGCCCCGGGGGGACTAGCGGGAGAATAGATACGCAGTATTTT; CDR3 protein: CASSPGGTSGRIDTQYF
clone size: NA; V gene: TRBV10-1; D gene: NA; J gene: TRBJ2-1; CDR3 DNA: TGCGCCAGCGGGGGGAGCTCCTACAATGAGCAGTTCTTC; CDR3 protein: CASGGSSYNEQFF
clone size: few; V gene: TRBV29-1; D gene: TRBD1; J gene: TRBJ2-7; CDR3 DNA: TGCAGCGTTGGGGACAGGGGTTACGAGCAGTACTTC; CDR3 protein: CSVGDRGYEQYF
clone size: NA; V gene: TRBV30; D gene: NA; J gene: TRBJ1-5; CDR3 DNA: TGTGCCTGGAGTAGACAGGAAAATCAGCCCCAGCATTTT; CDR3 protein: CAWSRQENQPQHF
clone size: NA; V gene: TRBV9; D gene: NA; J gene: TRBJ1-2; CDR3 DNA: TGTGCCAGCAGCTTAAACCAACAGGGTATCGATGGCTACACCTTC; CDR3 protein: CASSLNQQGIDGYTF
clone size: NA; V gene: TRBV19; D gene: NA; J gene: TRBJ1-1; CDR3 DNA: TGTGCCAGCCAATTGAGGTCGAACACTGAAGCTTTCTTT; CDR3 protein: CASQLRSNTEAFF
clone size: NA; V gene: TRBV10-3; D gene: TRBD1; J gene: TRBJ2-1; CDR3 DNA: TGTGCCATCAGTGAGGGTATTGGGACAGGCAATGAGCAGTTCTTC; CDR3 protein: CAISEGIGTGNEQFF
clone size: few; V gene: TRBV6-1; D gene: TRBD1; J gene: TRBJ1-1; CDR3 DNA: TGTGCCAGCGTACAGGGGAGAAACACTGAAGCTTTCTTT; CDR3 protein: CASVQGRNTEAFF
clone size: few; V gene: TRBV6-5; D gene: TRBD1; J gene: TRBJ1-3; CDR3 DNA: TGTGCCAGCAGGGGACAGGGAAGCTCTGGAAACACCATATATTTT; CDR3 protein: CASRGQGSSGNTIYF
clone size: NA; V gene: TRBV5-4; D gene: TRBD1; J gene: TRBJ1-3; CDR3 DNA: TGTGCCAGCAGCTCGGGACAGGGAAACACCATATATTTT; CDR3 protein: CASSSGQGNTIYF
clone size: NA; V gene: TRBV7-2; D gene: NA; J gene: TRBJ2-1; CDR3 DNA: TGTGCCAGCGGGACGGGAGTTGGCAATGAGCAGTTCTTC; CDR3 protein: CASGTGVGNEQFF
clone size: NA; V gene: TRBV12-5; D gene: NA; J gene: TRBJ2-1; CDR3 DNA: TGTGCTAGCGGGGGTCCACCTTCTTTCTCCTACAATGAGCAGTTCTTC; CDR3 protein: CASGGPPSFSYNEQFF
clone size: NA; V gene: TRBV7-9; D gene: NA; J gene: TRBJ1-1; CDR3 DNA: TGTGCCAGCAGCTCCCCAACAGGACTGAACACTGAAGCTTTCTTT; CDR3 protein: CASSSPTGLNTEAFF
clone size: NA; V gene: TRBV19; D gene: TRBD1; J gene: TRBJ2-2; CDR3 DNA: TGTGCCAGTAGTATAGGGGACAGCGCGAACACCGGGGAGCTGTTTTTT; CDR3 protein: CASSIGDSANTGELFF
clone size: NA; V gene: TRBV2; D gene: NA; J gene: TRBJ2-1; CDR3 DNA: TGTGCCAGTCGAACGGGCCAGGGGAGCAATGAGCAGTTCTTC; CDR3 protein: CASRTGQGSNEQFF
clone size: NA; V gene: TRBV5-6; D gene: NA; J gene: TRBJ1-1; CDR3 DNA: TGTGCCAGCAGCCTTCCCGCAGGAGGGACTGAAGCTTTCTTT; CDR3 protein: CASSLPAGGTEAFF
clone size: NA; V gene: TRBV11-2; D gene: TRBD1; J gene: TRBJ2-7; CDR3 DNA: TGTGCCAGCAGCGCCTGGGACAGTCCACGCGAGCAGTACTTC; CDR3 protein: CASSAWDSPREQYF